This T cell receptor beta chain was found in a study of response to subunit inactivated influenza vaccine. General observations from the study: Researchers suggested that each seasonal influenza vaccination recruits few new T cells.

Notes on this clonotype: Its antigen is not known.

Each CDR3 protein gets one entry after TCRdb re-called the RT-PCR reads with MiXCR. Of 500,000 to 550,000 distinct CDR3 sequences listed, 6% to 9% are singletons. The trim removed 6 bases at V and 8 bases at J, leaving 5 bases unmatched. This CDR3 is built from 12 residues. The specimen was PBMCs from blood, collected less than 30 months after vaccination. The receptor was isolated from a man aged 50 to 69 who received an inactivated influenza vaccine. This rearrangement joins TRBV12-3 or TRBV12-4 to TRBJ2-5; 8 nucleotides agree with TRBD1. The CDR3 region has the DNA TGTGCCAGCAGCCCGGGACAGGTCACCCAGTACTTC. Translated, it gives CASSPGQVTQYF.